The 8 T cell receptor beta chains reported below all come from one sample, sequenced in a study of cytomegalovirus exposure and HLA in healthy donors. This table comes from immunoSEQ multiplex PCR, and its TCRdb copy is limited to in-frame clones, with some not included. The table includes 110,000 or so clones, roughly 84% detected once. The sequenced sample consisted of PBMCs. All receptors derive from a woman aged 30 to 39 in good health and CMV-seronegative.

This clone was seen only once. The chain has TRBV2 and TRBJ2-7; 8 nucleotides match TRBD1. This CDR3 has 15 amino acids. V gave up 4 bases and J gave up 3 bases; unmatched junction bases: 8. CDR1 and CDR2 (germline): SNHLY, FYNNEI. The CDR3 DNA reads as TGTGCCAGCAGTGCCCGGACAGGGATTAACTACGAGCAGTACTTC. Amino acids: CASSARTGINYEQYF. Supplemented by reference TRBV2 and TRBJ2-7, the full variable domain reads EPEVTQTPSHQVTQMGQEVILRCVPISNHLYFYWYRQILGQKVEFLVSFYNNEISEKSEIFDDQFSVERPDGSNFTLKIRSTKLEDSAMYFCASSARTGINYEQYFGPGTRLTVT.

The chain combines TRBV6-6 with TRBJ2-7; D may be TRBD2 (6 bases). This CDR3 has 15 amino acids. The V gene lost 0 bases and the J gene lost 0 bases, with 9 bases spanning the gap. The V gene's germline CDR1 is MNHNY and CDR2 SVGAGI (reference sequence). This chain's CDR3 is CASSYSGGPSYEQYF. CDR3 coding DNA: TGTGCCAGCAGTTACTCGGGGGGTCCCTCCTACGAGCAGTACTTC.

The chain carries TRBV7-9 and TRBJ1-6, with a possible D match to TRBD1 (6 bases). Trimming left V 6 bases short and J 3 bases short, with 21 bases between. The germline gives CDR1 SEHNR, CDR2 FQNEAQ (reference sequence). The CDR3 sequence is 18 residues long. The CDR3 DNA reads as TGTGCCAGCAGACCCCACTCCGGGACAAATCTCTATAATTCACCCCTCCACTTT. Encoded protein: CASRPHSGTNLYNSPLHF.

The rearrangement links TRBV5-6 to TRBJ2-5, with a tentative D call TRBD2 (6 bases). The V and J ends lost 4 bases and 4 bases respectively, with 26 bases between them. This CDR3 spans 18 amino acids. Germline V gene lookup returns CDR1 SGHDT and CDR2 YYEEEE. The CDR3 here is CASSSPWLASGIGETQYF. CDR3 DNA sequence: TGTGCCAGCAGCAGCCCTTGGCTAGCGTCGGGAATAGGAGAGACCCAGTACTTC.

The CDR3 bases are TGTGCCAGCATGCCGGGACAGGGTTGGAACGAGCAGTACTTC. Translation: CASMPGQGWNEQYF. This chain connects TRBV7-2 to TRBJ2-7, with 9 positions matching TRBD1. Unmatched junction bases numbered 9, after V lost 7 bases and J lost 5 bases. Germline loops: CDR1 SGHTA, CDR2 FQGNSA. The length of the CDR3 is 14 residues.

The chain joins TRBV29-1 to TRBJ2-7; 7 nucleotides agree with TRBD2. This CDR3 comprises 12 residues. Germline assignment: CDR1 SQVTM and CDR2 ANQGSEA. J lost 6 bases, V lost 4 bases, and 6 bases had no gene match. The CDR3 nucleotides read TGCAGCGTTGTGGGGGGGTTAGGCGAGCAGTACTTC. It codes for CSVVGGLGEQYF.

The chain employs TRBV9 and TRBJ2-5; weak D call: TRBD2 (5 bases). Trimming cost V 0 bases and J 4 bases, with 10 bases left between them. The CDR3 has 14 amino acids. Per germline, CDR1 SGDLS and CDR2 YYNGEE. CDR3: CASSVEASSETQYF. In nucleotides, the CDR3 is TGTGCCAGCAGCGTAGAAGCTAGCTCAGAGACCCAGTACTTC.

The CDR3 DNA reads TGCGCCAGCAGCCCAGAACCCACAGGGGTCTATGGCTACACCTTC. Protein sequence: CASSPEPTGVYGYTF. The V gene is TRBV5-1, the J gene TRBJ1-2, with 7 positions matching TRBD1. CDR1 and CDR2 from the germline V gene are SGHRS and YFSETQ. V lost 4 bases to trimming and J lost 4 bases; unmatched junction nucleotides: 10. The CDR3 is 15 amino acids.